One and the same sample provided the 10 T cell receptor beta chains below, sequenced in a study of cytotoxic CD8 clonotypes in ibrutinib-treated CLL. Libraries were prepared by immunoSEQ multiplex PCR; TCRdb keeps only in-frame clonotypes and omits some of them. The table lists 150,000 to 250,000 clones, approximately 68% of them singletons. Sequenced here: PBMCs, sampled after 24 months of ibrutinib treatment. These receptors came from a human donor with chronic lymphocytic leukemia.

The sample holds a few counts of this clone. The chain couples TRBV28 to TRBJ1-2, with D uncertain. Trimming took 10 bases from V and 0 from J, leaving 9 bases between them. Germline lookup yields CDR1 MDHEN and CDR2 SYDVKM. The CDR3 runs 12 residues. This chain's CDR3 is CATYIANYGYTF. The CDR3 nucleotides read TGTGCCACCTACATAGCTAACTATGGCTACACCTTC.

V and J are TRBV5-7 and TRBJ1-5; TRBD1 matches at 8 bases. TRBV5-7 is marked as an open reading frame, function uncertain. The CDR3 loop spans 16 amino acids. Unmatched junction bases numbered 10, after V lost 3 bases and J lost 5 bases. The DNA of the CDR3 is TGTGCCAGCAGCTGTCGGGACAGGTCGCGAGATCAGCCCCAGCATTTT. The encoded protein is CASSCRDRSRDQPQHF.

V gene TRBV30 combines with J gene TRBJ2-7; no firm D call. Between the trimmed V and J ends, which lost 3 bases and 1 base, there was a span of 13 bases. Germline V gene data show CDR1 as GTSNPN and CDR2 as SVGIG (reference sequence). The CDR3 totals 14 residues. This CDR3 is CAWRGWTNSYEQYF. The CDR3 region has the DNA TGTGCCTGGAGAGGGTGGACGAATTCCTACGAGCAGTACTTC.

The rearrangement links TRBV7-2 to TRBJ2-6; D unresolved. The V end lost 5 bases, the J end lost 2 bases, and 4 bases lay between the germline ends. The CDR3 consists of 13 residues. Germline loops: CDR1 SGHTA, CDR2 FQGNSA. CDR3 bases: TGTGCCAGCAGCCGGACTGGGGCCAACGTCCTGACTTTC. It translates to CASSRTGANVLTF.

The chain carries TRBV5-1 and TRBJ2-2; D unclear. Germline CDR1 SGHRS, CDR2 YFSETQ. The CDR3 extends over 14 amino acids. Between the trimmed V and J ends, which lost 7 bases and 2 bases, there was a span of 12 bases. For the CDR3, the DNA is TGCGCCAGCCTAGTAGGGTCAAACACCGGGGAGCTGTTTTTT. Amino acids: CASLVGSNTGELFF. The full variable domain, rest sourced from reference TRBV5-1 and TRBJ2-2, is KAGVTQTPRYLIKTRGQQVTLSCSPISGHRSVSWYQQTPGQGLQFLFEYFSETQRNKGNFPGRFSGRQFSNSRSEMNVSTLELGDSALYLCASLVGSNTGELFFGEGSRLTVL.

This clone was detected a few times. This rearrangement joins TRBV5-4 to TRBJ2-7; 9 bases are a match to TRBD1. The CDR3 loop spans 14 amino acids. Germline V gives CDR1 SGHNT, CDR2 YYREEE (reference sequence). Unmatched junction bases numbered 4, after V lost 0 bases and J lost 6 bases. Written as DNA, the CDR3 is TGTGCCAGCAGCTTGGGTGGACAGGGGTTCGAGCAGTACTTC. This codes for CASSLGGQGFEQYF.

The CDR3 protein is CASSGAGTSSYEQYF. In DNA form, the CDR3 reads TGTGCCAGCAGTGGCGCCGGGACTTCATCCTACGAGCAGTACTTC. The chain employs TRBV25-1 and TRBJ2-7; D may be TRBD2 (6 bases). The CDR3 has 15 amino acids. CDR1 is MGHDK, CDR2 SYGVNS, per germline. Trimming removed 4 bases at V and 1 base at J, with 14 bases between.

CDR3 nucleotides: TGCAGCGCCGCGGGACAGTCCACCTACGAGCAGTACTTC. Its protein is CSAAGQSTYEQYF. This chain uses TRBV29-1 with TRBJ2-7, with D perhaps matching TRBD1 (7 bases). The CDR3 extends over 13 amino acids. Germline V gives CDR1 SQVTM, CDR2 ANQGSEA. V was trimmed by 7 bases and J by 2 bases, leaving 15 bases between them.

The J gene is TRBJ1-5, the V gene TRBV10-3, with TRBD1 identical over 7 bases. The CDR3 is 15 amino acids. The J segment lost 4 bases and the V segment lost 4 bases, leaving 7 bases of the junction unmatched. Germline V gene data show CDR1 as ENHRY and CDR2 as SYGVKD. The CDR3 sequence: CAISATGVPNQPQHF. The CDR3, as DNA: TGTGCCATCAGTGCTACAGGGGTTCCGAATCAGCCCCAGCATTTT.

This clone was observed a handful of times. The chain links TRBV30 to TRBJ1-1, with no clear D. The CDR3 totals 12 residues. Germline V lookup: CDR1 GTSNPN, CDR2 SVGIG (reference sequence). Trimming stripped 4 bases from V and 8 bases from J, with 14 bases between. CDR3 DNA: TGTGCCTGGATTCCCTTGGAGACAGAAGCTTTCTTT. It encodes CAWIPLETEAFF. Variable domain in full (rest from reference TRBV30 and TRBJ1-1): SQTIHQWPATLVQPVGSPLSLECTVEGTSNPNLYWYRQAAGRGLQLLFYSVGIGQISSEVPQNLSASRPQDRQFILSSKKLLLSDSGFYLCAWIPLETEAFFGQGTRLTVV.